This TCR beta chain derives from a study of identical twins. Findings and caveats of the study: Abundant cord blood beta clonotypes carried fewer insertions; memory repertoires showed none.

Among all donors, each was a healthy Caucasian. The germline V gene encodes CDR1 MGHDK and CDR2 SYGVNS. Losses at the gene ends were 3 bases for V and 2 bases for J; bases not matched to a gene: 10. The CDR3 is 17 residues long. On this clonotype itself: Its specificity is unknown.

Unique molecular identifiers were in the cDNA, with template-switch universal primer binding. From the 5' RACE reads, TCRdb called clonotypes with MiXCR, one entry per CDR3 protein. There are about 280,000 distinct CDR3 sequences in the sample; more than 6.5% occur only once, and less than 2.5% lies in the top ten. The sample also formed part of further work on yellow fever vaccine responses in identical twins. Turning to that study: In identical twins, vaccine T cell responses appeared partly shared and partly individual.

The clonotype comes from a woman aged 18 to 35 in good health. The genes are TRBV25-1 and TRBJ2-3; 8 bases line up with TRBD1. Sequencing used memory (CD45RO+) T cells sorted from blood. CDR3 residues: CASSDPLTGAPTDTQYF. The CDR3 bases are TGTGCCAGCAGTGACCCGCTGACAGGGGCGCCCACAGATACGCAGTATTTT.